The present T cell receptor beta chain was sequenced within a study of blood T cell repertoires in COVID-19. The wider study: Specimens from acute and convalescent COVID-19 originated in the United States, Italy and Spain. Nucleic acid was either cDNA or gDNA, and it came from T cells, B-cell-depleted T cells, or PBMCs.

This CDR3 spans 15 amino acids. V dropped 1 base and J dropped 1 base, with 10 bases sitting between them. Germline values: CDR1 LNHDA, CDR2 SQIVND (reference sequence). Original handling: Scientists estimated how many nucleated cells there were by amplifying reference gene primers. The method was immunoSEQ multiplex PCR; TCRdb's version includes in-frame clones alone and lacks a portion of them. That table furnishes V, J and clone size, whereas the DNA furnished D and trimming. The table shows 150,000 to 200,000 clones, with approximately 75% occurring only once. This clonotype originated in a human donor in a cohort sampled during active COVID-19. The rearrangement uses TRBV19 and TRBJ1-1; D remains ambiguous. The source material was peripheral blood. The CDR3 region is CASSIGGEANTEAFF. Written as DNA, the CDR3 is TGTGCCAGTAGTATAGGCGGGGAGGCGAACACTGAAGCTTTCTTT.